Listed below are T cell receptor beta chains from one sample, sequenced in a study of cytomegalovirus exposure and HLA in healthy donors. Clones were read by immunoSEQ multiplex PCR, and TCRdb kept only the in-frame ones, dropping some. The table lists some 180,000 clones, about 80% of them singletons. Input material: PBMCs. The receptors were gathered from a man aged 25 to 45 in good health and CMV-seronegative. Each CDR3 is given with its conserved first and last residue. The order of the fields is CDR3 protein, CDR3 DNA, clone size, V gene, D gene, J gene. A D gene is named only where the DNA matches it firmly. Clone sizes are given selectively: once, few, many, or a class where the clone is expanded.

CASSLGLGGYPPNTEAFF | TGCGCCAGCAGCTTGGGCTTAGGGGGTTACCCGCCGAACACTGAAGCTTTCTTT | . | TRBV5-1 | . | TRBJ1-1
CASARGGVAYEQYF | TGTGCCAGCGCCCGGGGGGGTGTTGCCTACGAGCAGTACTTC | few | TRBV9 | TRBD2 | TRBJ2-7
CASTLDGGGEQYF | TGTGCCAGCACCCTCGATGGGGGGGGCGAGCAGTACTTC | . | TRBV2 | TRBD2 | TRBJ2-7
CASSPRTRGKNTEAFF | TGTGCCAGCTCACCACGAACCCGAGGGAAGAACACTGAAGCTTTCTTT | once | TRBV18 | . | TRBJ1-1
CASSGLLRSGAQYF | TGTGCCAGCAGCGGACTACTACGAAGTGGGGCCCAGTACTTC | once | TRBV9 | . | TRBJ2-5
CASSSDLAGEYNEQFF | TGTGCCAGCAGCTCCGATCTAGCGGGAGAATACAATGAGCAGTTCTTC | once | TRBV27 | TRBD2 | TRBJ2-1
CASSLTPGGETQYF | TGTGCCAGCAGCTTAACTCCCGGGGGAGAGACCCAGTACTTC | . | TRBV7-3 | . | TRBJ2-5
CASSQEMTHNEQFF | TGTGCCAGCAGCCAAGAAATGACTCACAATGAGCAGTTCTTC | few | TRBV4-2 | . | TRBJ2-1
CASSPLQGLGNEKLFF | TGTGCCAGCAGCCCCCTACAGGGTCTCGGAAATGAAAAACTGTTTTTT | . | TRBV4-2 | . | TRBJ1-4
CSVGGGGGNNEQFF | TGCAGCGTTGGGGGGGGAGGGGGGAACAATGAGCAGTTCTTC | . | TRBV29-1 | . | TRBJ2-1
CASSFAGFQETQYF | TGTGCCAGCAGCTTCGCAGGGTTCCAAGAGACCCAGTACTTC | . | TRBV5-6 | . | TRBJ2-5
CASSETPTSYEQYF | TGCGCCAGCAGTGAAACTCCGACTAGTTACGAGCAGTACTTC | . | TRBV10-2 | . | TRBJ2-7
CATSTLTSSYNEQFF | TGTGCCACCAGCACTCTCACTAGCTCCTACAATGAGCAGTTCTTC | . | TRBV15 | . | TRBJ2-1
CASSSGTGKETQYF | TGTGCCAGCAGTTCCGGGACAGGGAAAGAGACCCAGTACTTC | . | TRBV2 | TRBD1 | TRBJ2-5
CASSGDRGSGANVLTF | TGCGCCAGCAGCGGGGACAGGGGCTCTGGGGCCAACGTCCTGACTTTC | . | TRBV5-1 | TRBD1 | TRBJ2-6
CASSISGGSGYTF | TGTGCCAGCAGTATATCAGGGGGGAGCGGCTACACCTTC | . | TRBV25-1 | TRBD1 | TRBJ1-2
CASSRDRRSYEQYF | TGTGCCAGTAGCCGGGACAGGCGCTCCTACGAGCAGTACTTC | once | TRBV19 | TRBD1 | TRBJ2-7
CASSQPRVGARPGNQPQHF | TGTGCCAGCAGCCAACCTAGAGTGGGGGCGCGGCCGGGCAATCAGCCCCAGCATTTT | . | TRBV28 | . | TRBJ1-5
CASSLQGASSPLHF | TGTGCCAGCAGCTTGCAGGGGGCAAGTTCACCCCTCCACTTT | few | TRBV5-6 | TRBD1 | TRBJ1-6
CASSLKGGSNQPQHF | TGTGCCAGCAGCTTAAAAGGAGGGAGCAATCAGCCCCAGCATTTT | . | TRBV5-4 | . | TRBJ1-5
CASSQAGQGRVNEQFF | TGCGCCAGCAGCCAGGCGGGACAGGGGAGGGTCAATGAGCAGTTCTTC | . | TRBV4-1 | TRBD1 | TRBJ2-1
CASSVQGAYNEQFF | TGTGCCAGCAGTGTTCAGGGGGCCTACAATGAGCAGTTCTTC | . | TRBV2 | TRBD1 | TRBJ2-1
CASSERLSAGVVQFF | TGTGCCAGCAGTGAAAGATTGAGCGCGGGAGTTGTGCAGTTCTTC | . | TRBV6-1 | TRBD2 | TRBJ2-1
CASSLPTGEFSPLHF | TGTGCCAGCAGTTTGCCGACAGGGGAATTCTCACCCCTCCACTTT | . | TRBV28 | TRBD1 | TRBJ1-6
CASSLWQGKETQYF | TGTGCCAGCAGTTTATGGCAGGGAAAAGAGACCCAGTACTTC | . | TRBV28 | . | TRBJ2-5
CASSESGASTDTQYF | TGTGCCAGCAGTGAAAGTGGGGCTAGCACAGATACGCAGTATTTT | . | TRBV2 | . | TRBJ2-3
CASSYGTEYNEQFF | TGTGCCAGCAGTTATGGGACAGAATACAATGAGCAGTTCTTC | few | TRBV6-5 | TRBD1 | TRBJ2-1
CASSWVSRGTHNSPLHF | TGTGCCAGCAGTTGGGTCTCAAGGGGAACCCATAATTCACCCCTCCACTTT | . | TRBV28 | . | TRBJ1-6
CASSLSSGLDTGELFF | TGTGCCAGCAGTTTATCGAGCGGGCTGGACACCGGGGAGCTGTTTTTT | . | TRBV27 | . | TRBJ2-2
CASSGDRVTYEQYF | TGTGCCAGCAGTGGTGACAGGGTCACGTACGAGCAGTACTTC | . | TRBV25-1 | TRBD1 | TRBJ2-7
CASSQTGITINGYTF | TGTGCCAGCAGTCAAACAGGGATAACGATAAATGGCTACACCTTC | . | TRBV2 | . | TRBJ1-2
CASSASVPRETQYF | TGTGCCAGCAGTGCCTCCGTGCCACGGGAGACCCAGTACTTC | . | TRBV28 | . | TRBJ2-5
CASSEAGGLAEQYF | TGCGCCAGCAGTGAGGCAGGTGGGCTCGCCGAGCAGTACTTC | . | TRBV10-1 | . | TRBJ2-7
CASSLQGAPLTEAFF | TGCGCCAGCAGCCTTCAGGGGGCGCCTCTCACTGAAGCTTTCTTT | . | TRBV4-1 | TRBD1 | TRBJ1-1
CASTLEAHQGTQYF | TGTGCCAGCACCCTGGAGGCCCACCAGGGGACGCAGTATTTT | . | TRBV2 | . | TRBJ2-3
CASSLVGGRETQYF | TGTGCCAGCAGCCTAGTGGGGGGGAGGGAGACCCAGTACTTC | . | TRBV28 | TRBD2 | TRBJ2-5
CASRGQQGRTEAFF | TGTGCCAGTAGAGGGCAACAGGGAAGAACTGAAGCTTTCTTT | . | TRBV19 | . | TRBJ1-1
CASSLGPGNTEAFF | TGTGCCAGCAGCTTAGGCCCAGGTAACACTGAAGCTTTCTTT | once | TRBV7-2 | . | TRBJ1-1
CASSTRTTPYEQYF | TGTGCCAGCAGCACTCGGACTACTCCCTACGAGCAGTACTTC | . | TRBV9 | . | TRBJ2-7
CASSLAGLANYEQYF | TGTGCCAGCAGCTTGGCGGGACTAGCGAACTACGAGCAGTACTTC | . | TRBV5-4 | TRBD2 | TRBJ2-7
CASSPRQGLDYGYTF | TGTGCCAGCAGCCCGAGACAGGGGTTGGACTATGGCTACACCTTC | . | TRBV21-1 | . | TRBJ1-2
CASRRTGDEQYF | TGTGCCAGCAGGAGGACAGGGGATGAGCAGTACTTC | . | TRBV6-6 | TRBD1 | TRBJ2-7
CASSSMVGGAVFEQYF | TGTGCCAGCAGCTCCATGGTCGGGGGTGCGGTTTTCGAGCAGTACTTC | . | TRBV5-4 | . | TRBJ2-7
CASSDGPGGNTGELFF | TGTGCCAGCAGTGACGGCCCTGGTGGGAACACCGGGGAGCTGTTTTTT | . | TRBV6-4 | . | TRBJ2-2
CASREDRVITDTQYF | TGTGCCAGCAGGGAGGACAGGGTGATCACAGATACGCAGTATTTT | . | TRBV6-1 | TRBD1 | TRBJ2-3
CASSPPGLAGGGGELFF | TGTGCCAGCTCACCGCCCGGACTAGCGGGAGGAGGCGGGGAGCTGTTTTTT | . | TRBV18 | TRBD2 | TRBJ2-2
CASSYSPVSSYEQYF | TGTGCCAGCAGTTACTCCCCGGTCTCTTCCTACGAGCAGTACTTC | . | TRBV6-5 | . | TRBJ2-7
CASSQNRAKNIQYF | TGCGCCAGCAGCCAAAACAGAGCCAAAAACATTCAGTACTTC | once | TRBV4-1 | . | TRBJ2-4
CASSRRFTGDTEAFF | TGCGCCAGCAGCCGCCGATTTACAGGGGACACTGAAGCTTTCTTT | . | TRBV5-1 | TRBD1 | TRBJ1-1
CASSDGQDAYEQYF | TGTGCCAGCAGTGATGGACAGGACGCCTACGAGCAGTACTTC | . | TRBV5-4 | TRBD1 | TRBJ2-7
CASSLLGTGVQEQYF | TGTGCCAGCAGCTTACTAGGGACAGGGGTGCAGGAGCAGTACTTC | . | TRBV11-2 | TRBD1 | TRBJ2-7